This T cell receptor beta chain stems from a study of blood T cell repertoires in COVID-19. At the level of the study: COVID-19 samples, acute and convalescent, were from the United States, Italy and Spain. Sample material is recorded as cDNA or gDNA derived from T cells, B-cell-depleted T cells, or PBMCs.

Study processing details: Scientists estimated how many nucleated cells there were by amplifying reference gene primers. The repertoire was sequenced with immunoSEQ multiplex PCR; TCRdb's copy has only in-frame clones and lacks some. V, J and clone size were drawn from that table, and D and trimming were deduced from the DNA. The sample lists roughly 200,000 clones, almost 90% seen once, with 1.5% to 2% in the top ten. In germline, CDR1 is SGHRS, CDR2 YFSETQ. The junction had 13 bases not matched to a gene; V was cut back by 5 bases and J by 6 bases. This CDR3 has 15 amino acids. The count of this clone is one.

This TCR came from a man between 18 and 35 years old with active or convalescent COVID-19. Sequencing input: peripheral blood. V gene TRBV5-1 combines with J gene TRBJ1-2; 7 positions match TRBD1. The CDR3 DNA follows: TGCGCCAGCAGTCCGGGACAGACCTTGGGGAATGGCTACACCTTC. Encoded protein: CASSPGQTLGNGYTF.